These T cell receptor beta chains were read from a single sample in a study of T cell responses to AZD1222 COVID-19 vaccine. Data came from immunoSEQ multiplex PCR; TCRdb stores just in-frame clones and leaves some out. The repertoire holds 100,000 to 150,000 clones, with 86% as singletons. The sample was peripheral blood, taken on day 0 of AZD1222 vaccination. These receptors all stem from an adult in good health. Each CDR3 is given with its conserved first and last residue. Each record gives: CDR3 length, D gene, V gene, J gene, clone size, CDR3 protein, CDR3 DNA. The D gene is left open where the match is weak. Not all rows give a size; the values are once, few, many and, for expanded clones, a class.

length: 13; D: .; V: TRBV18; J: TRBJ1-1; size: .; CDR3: CASSSAPNTEAFF; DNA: TGTGCCAGCTCATCTGCGCCGAACACTGAAGCTTTCTTT
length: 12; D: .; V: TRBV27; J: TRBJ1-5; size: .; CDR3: CASSYLNQPQHF; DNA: TGTGCCAGCAGTTATTTGAATCAGCCCCAGCATTTT
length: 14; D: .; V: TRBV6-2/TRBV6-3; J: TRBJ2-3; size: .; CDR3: CASSSGFQVDTQYF; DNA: TGTGCCAGCAGCTCGGGGTTTCAAGTAGATACGCAGTATTTT
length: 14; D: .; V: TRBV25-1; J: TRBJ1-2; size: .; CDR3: CASSVTGRTIGYTF; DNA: TGTGCCAGCAGTGTCACAGGGCGGACCATTGGCTACACCTTC
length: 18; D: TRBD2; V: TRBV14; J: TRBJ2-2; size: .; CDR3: CASNSGVAGSKFSGELFF; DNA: TGTGCCAGCAACTCGGGGGTAGCGGGGTCCAAGTTCTCCGGGGAGCTGTTTTTT
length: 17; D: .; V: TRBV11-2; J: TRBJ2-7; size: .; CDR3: CASSLGLRVISSYEQYF; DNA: TGTGCCAGCAGCTTGGGTCTCCGGGTGATAAGCTCCTACGAGCAGTACTTC
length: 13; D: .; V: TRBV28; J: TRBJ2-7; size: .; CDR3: CASRGPPFYEQYF; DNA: TGTGCCAGCAGAGGGCCCCCCTTTTACGAGCAGTACTTC
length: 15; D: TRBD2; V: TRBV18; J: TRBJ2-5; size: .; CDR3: CASSNGTSFRETQYF; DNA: TGTGCCAGCTCAAACGGGACTAGCTTTCGGGAGACCCAGTACTTC
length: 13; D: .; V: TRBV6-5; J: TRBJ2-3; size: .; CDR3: CASRSLATDTQYF; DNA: TGTGCCAGCAGAAGCCTAGCAACAGATACGCAGTATTTT
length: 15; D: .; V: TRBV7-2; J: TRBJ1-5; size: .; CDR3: CASSFRRDGVQPQHF; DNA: TGTGCCAGCAGCTTTAGGCGGGACGGGGTTCAGCCCCAGCATTTT
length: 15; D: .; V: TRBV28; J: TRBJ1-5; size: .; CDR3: CASSLVAATNQPQHF; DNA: TGTGCCAGCAGTTTGGTGGCAGCAACTAATCAGCCCCAGCATTTT
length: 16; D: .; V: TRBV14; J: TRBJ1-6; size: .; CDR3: CASGPGGGGVGSPLHF; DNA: TGTGCCAGCGGTCCGGGTGGAGGAGGGGTTGGATCACCCCTCCACTTT
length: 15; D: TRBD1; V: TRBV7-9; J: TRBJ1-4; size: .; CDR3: CASSSPGQNHEKLFF; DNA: TGTGCCAGCAGCTCACCGGGACAGAACCATGAAAAACTGTTTTTT
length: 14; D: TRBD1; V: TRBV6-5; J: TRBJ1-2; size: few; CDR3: CASSLQGGADGYTF; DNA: TGTGCCAGCAGCCTTCAGGGGGGAGCGGATGGCTACACCTTC
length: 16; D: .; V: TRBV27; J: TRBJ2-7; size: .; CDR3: CASSSSGIGWVGEQYF; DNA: TGTGCCAGCAGCTCATCAGGGATCGGTTGGGTGGGAGAGCAGTACTTC
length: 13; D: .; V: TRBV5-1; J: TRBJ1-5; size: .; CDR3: CASSPEPNQPQHF; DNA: TGCGCCAGCAGCCCAGAACCAAATCAGCCCCAGCATTTT
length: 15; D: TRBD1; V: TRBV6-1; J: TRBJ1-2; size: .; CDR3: CASSEWQDRDHGYTF; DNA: TGTGCCAGCAGTGAATGGCAGGACAGGGACCATGGCTACACCTTC
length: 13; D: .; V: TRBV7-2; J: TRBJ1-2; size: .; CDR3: CASSPVFNQGYTF; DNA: TGTGCCAGCAGCCCCGTCTTCAATCAGGGCTACACCTTC
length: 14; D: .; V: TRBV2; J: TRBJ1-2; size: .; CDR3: CASSEEQANYGYTF; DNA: TGTGCCAGCAGTGAGGAACAGGCTAACTATGGCTACACCTTC
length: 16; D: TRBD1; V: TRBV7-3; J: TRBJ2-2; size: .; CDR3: CASSPGTGVNTGELFF; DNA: TGTGCCAGCAGCCCCGGGACAGGGGTAAACACCGGGGAGCTGTTTTTT
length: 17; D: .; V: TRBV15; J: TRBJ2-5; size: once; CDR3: CATSPPLRKGVGETQYF; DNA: TGTGCCACCAGCCCACCTCTTCGGAAGGGGGTGGGAGAGACCCAGTACTTC
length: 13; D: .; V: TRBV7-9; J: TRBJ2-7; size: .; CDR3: CASSLGLWGEQYF; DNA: TGTGCCAGCAGCTTAGGACTCTGGGGCGAGCAGTACTTC
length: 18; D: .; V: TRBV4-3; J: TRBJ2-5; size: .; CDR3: CASSQGRSARGLGETQYF; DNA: TGCGCCAGCAGCCAAGGTCGATCGGCCCGTGGGCTTGGAGAGACCCAGTACTTC
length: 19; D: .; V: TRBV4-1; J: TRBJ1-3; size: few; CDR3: CASSQEPLRLDSSGNTIYF; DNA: TGCGCCAGCAGCCAAGAGCCCCTGCGACTCGATAGCTCTGGAAACACCATATATTTT
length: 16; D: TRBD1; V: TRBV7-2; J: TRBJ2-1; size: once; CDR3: CASSLRWGTDNNEQFF; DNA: TGTGCCAGCAGCTTACGGTGGGGGACAGACAACAATGAGCAGTTCTTC
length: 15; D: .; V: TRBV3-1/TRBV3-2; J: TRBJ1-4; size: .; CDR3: CASSHWTEGNEKLFF; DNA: TGTGCCAGCAGCCACTGGACAGAGGGAAATGAAAAACTGTTTTTT
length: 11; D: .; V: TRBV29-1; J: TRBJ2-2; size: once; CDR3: CSGSNTGELFF; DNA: TGCAGCGGGAGTAACACCGGGGAGCTGTTTTTT
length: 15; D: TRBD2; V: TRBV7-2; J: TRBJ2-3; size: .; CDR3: CASSLDSGGLATQYF; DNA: TGTGCCAGCAGCTTAGACAGCGGGGGATTGGCTACGCAGTATTTT
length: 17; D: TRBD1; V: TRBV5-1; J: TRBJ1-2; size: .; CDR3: CASSLIPTGSPNYGYTF; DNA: TGCGCCAGCAGCTTGATACCGACAGGGTCCCCGAACTATGGCTACACCTTC
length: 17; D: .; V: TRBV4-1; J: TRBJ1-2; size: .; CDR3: CASSQPAKGKMNYGYTF; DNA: TGCGCCAGCAGCCAACCCGCTAAGGGCAAGATGAACTATGGCTACACCTTC
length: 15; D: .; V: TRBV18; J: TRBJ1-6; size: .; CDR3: CASSSGDIYNSPLHF; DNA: TGTGCCAGCTCCAGTGGAGACATCTATAATTCACCCCTCCACTTT
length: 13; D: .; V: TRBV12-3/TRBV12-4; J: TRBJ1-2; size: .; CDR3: CASTPTVDYGYTF; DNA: TGTGCCAGCACCCCGACAGTAGACTATGGCTACACCTTC
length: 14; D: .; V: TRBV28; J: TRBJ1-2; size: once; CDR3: CASSLDTINYGYTF; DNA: TGTGCCAGCAGCCTAGACACGATTAACTATGGCTACACCTTC
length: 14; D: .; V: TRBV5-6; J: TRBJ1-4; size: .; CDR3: CASSSGAANEKLFF; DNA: TGTGCCAGCAGCTCAGGGGCGGCTAATGAAAAACTGTTTTTT
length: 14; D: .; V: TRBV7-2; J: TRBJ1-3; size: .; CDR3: CASSLWLTGNTIYF; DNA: TGTGCCAGCAGCTTATGGTTAACAGGAAACACCATATATTTT
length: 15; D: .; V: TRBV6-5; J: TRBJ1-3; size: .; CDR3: CASSYSPISGNTIYF; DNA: TGTGCCAGCAGTTACTCCCCCATCTCTGGAAACACCATATATTTT
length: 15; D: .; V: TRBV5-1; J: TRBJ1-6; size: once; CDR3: CASSLGSTGNSPLHF; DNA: TGCGCCAGCAGCTTGGGATCGACGGGTAATTCACCCCTCCACTTT
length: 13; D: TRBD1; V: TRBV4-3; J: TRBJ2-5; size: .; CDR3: CASSPRQGETQYF; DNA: TGCGCCAGCAGCCCCCGACAGGGAGAGACCCAGTACTTC
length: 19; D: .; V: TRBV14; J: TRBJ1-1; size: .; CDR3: CASSQPSSGVQGLNTEAFF; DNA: TGTGCCAGCAGCCAGCCCTCGTCGGGCGTACAGGGTCTGAACACTGAAGCTTTCTTT
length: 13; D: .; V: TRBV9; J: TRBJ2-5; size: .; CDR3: CASSPIEIGTQYF; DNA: TGTGCCAGCAGCCCCATAGAAATAGGGACCCAGTACTTC
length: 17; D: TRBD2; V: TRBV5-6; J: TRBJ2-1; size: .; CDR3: CASSRGVSGALYNEQFF; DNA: TGTGCCAGCAGCCGAGGGGTTAGCGGGGCGCTCTACAATGAGCAGTTCTTC
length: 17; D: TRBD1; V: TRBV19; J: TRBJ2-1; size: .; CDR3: CASSSGADRGLDNEQFF; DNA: TGTGCCAGTAGTTCAGGGGCTGACAGGGGGCTTGACAATGAGCAGTTCTTC
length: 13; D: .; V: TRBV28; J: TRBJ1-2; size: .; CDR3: CASRPSGKYGYTF; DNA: TGTGCCAGCAGACCCTCCGGAAAATATGGCTACACCTTC
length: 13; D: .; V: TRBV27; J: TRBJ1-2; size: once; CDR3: CASSLVGVAGYTF; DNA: TGTGCCAGCAGTTTGGTCGGCGTGGCAGGCTACACCTTC
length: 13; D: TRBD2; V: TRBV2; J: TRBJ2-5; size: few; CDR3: CASSGGGGETQYF; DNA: TGTGCCAGCAGTGGAGGCGGGGGAGAGACCCAGTACTTC
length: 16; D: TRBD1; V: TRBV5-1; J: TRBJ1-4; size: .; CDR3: CASSLRTGATNEKLFF; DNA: TGCGCCAGCAGCTTGCGGACAGGGGCAACTAATGAAAAACTGTTTTTT
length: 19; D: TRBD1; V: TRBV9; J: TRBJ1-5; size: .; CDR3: CASSVPKTGGESRNQPQHF; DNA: TGTGCCAGCAGCGTCCCCAAGACAGGGGGCGAATCCCGCAATCAGCCCCAGCATTTT
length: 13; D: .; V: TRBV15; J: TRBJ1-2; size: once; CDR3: CATSRDGNYGYTF; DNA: TGTGCCACCAGCAGAGACGGTAACTATGGCTACACCTTC
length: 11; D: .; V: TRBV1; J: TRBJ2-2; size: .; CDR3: CPTLTTGELFF; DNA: TGCCCTACTCTTACCACCGGGGAGCTGTTTTTT
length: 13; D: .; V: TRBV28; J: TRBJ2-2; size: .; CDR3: CASSLPRTGELFF; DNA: TGTGCCAGCAGTTTGCCTCGTACCGGGGAGCTGTTTTTT
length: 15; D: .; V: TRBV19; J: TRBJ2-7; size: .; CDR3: CASSSLEGISYEQYF; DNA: TGTGCCAGTAGTAGCTTGGAGGGGATATCCTACGAGCAGTACTTC
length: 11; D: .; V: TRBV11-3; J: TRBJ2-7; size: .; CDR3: CASSLGNEQYF; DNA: TGTGCCAGCAGCTTAGGTAACGAGCAGTACTTC
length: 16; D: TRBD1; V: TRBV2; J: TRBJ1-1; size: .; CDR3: CASRQGATLGNTEAFF; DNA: TGTGCCAGCCGACAGGGGGCGACCCTGGGGAACACTGAAGCTTTCTTT
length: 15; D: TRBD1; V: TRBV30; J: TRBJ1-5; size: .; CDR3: CAWSSGTGGYQPQHF; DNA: TGTGCCTGGAGTTCCGGGACAGGGGGCTATCAGCCCCAGCATTTT
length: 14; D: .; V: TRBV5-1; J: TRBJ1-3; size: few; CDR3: CASSLDSRGNTIYF; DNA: TGCGCCAGCAGCCTGGACTCGAGGGGAAACACCATATATTTT
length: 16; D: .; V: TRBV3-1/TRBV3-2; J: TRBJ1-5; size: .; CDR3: CASSRRRGEYNQPQHF; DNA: TGTGCCAGCAGCCGCCGGAGGGGGGAGTACAATCAGCCCCAGCATTTT